These 8 T cell receptor beta chains originate from one sample sequenced in a study of blood T cells in healthy people across ages. The use of a sample-barcoded 5' primer and a J-beta primer mix characterized a second PCR of roughly 7 to 12 cycles. MiXCR, run by TCRdb on the 5' RACE reads, gives a single entry per CDR3 protein. The sample contains about 680,000 distinct CDR3 sequences, around 45% of which appear only once. Sample: blood. Every receptor here comes from a woman aged 60-75 years in good health.

The V call is TRBV11-2, the J call TRBJ2-7; TRBD1 matches at 9 bases. The CDR3 is made up of 14 amino acids. Germline lookup yields CDR1 SGHAT and CDR2 FQNNGV. J lost 8 bases, V lost 5 bases, and 10 bases had no gene match. This CDR3 reads CASSLGTGGGKQYF. CDR3 in DNA: TGTGCCAGCAGCCTAGGTACAGGGGGCGGGAAGCAGTACTTC.

This clonotype was picked up many times. The chain uses TRBV10-3 and TRBJ2-7; D is unclear. Per germline, CDR1 ENHRY and CDR2 SYGVKD. The CDR3 has 14 amino acids. Trimming shortened V by 6 bases and J by 0 bases, and 12 bases separated the two germline ends. The CDR3 reads CAIRDQESSYEQYF. CDR3 in DNA: TGTGCCATCAGAGATCAGGAAAGCTCCTACGAGCAGTACTTC.

V usage is TRBV7-3 and J usage is TRBJ2-1, with D possibly being TRBD1 or TRBD2 (6 bases each). The CDR3 sequence is 15 residues long. The V gene lost 4 bases and the J gene lost 2 bases, with 12 bases spanning the gap. The germline V gene encodes CDR1 SGHTA and CDR2 FQGTGA. CDR3 in amino acids: CASSSQGGTYNEQFF. The DNA for the CDR3 is TGTGCCAGCAGCTCACAGGGAGGCACCTACAATGAGCAGTTCTTC.

This clonotype was seen more than once but under ten times. The chain is built from TRBV25-1 and TRBJ2-7; D call uncertain. V lost 6 bases, J lost 2 bases, and 11 bases lay in between. This CDR3 has 13 residues. Germline V gene lookup returns CDR1 MGHDK and CDR2 SYGVNS. In DNA, the CDR3 is TGTGCCAGCAGCTCCGGTTGGGCCTACGAGCAGTACTTC. This gives the protein CASSSGWAYEQYF.

This clonotype was counted only a few times. In nucleotides, the CDR3 is TGTGCCAGCAGCTTCCTCGGGTCTTGGACAACGTCCTACGAGCAGTACTTC. It encodes CASSFLGSWTTSYEQYF. V is TRBV13 and J is TRBJ2-7; TRBD1 is a possible D gene (5 bases). The V gene's germline CDR1 is PRHDT and CDR2 FYEKMQ (reference sequence). The CDR3 length is 17 residues. V lost 3 bases to trimming and J lost 1 base, with 19 bases between them.

This chain links TRBV10-3 with TRBJ2-7; D remains unclear. In germline, CDR1 is ENHRY, CDR2 SYGVKD. Trimming took 0 bases from V and 4 from J, leaving 7 bases between them. CDR3 length: 13 residues. The CDR3 nucleotides are TGTGCCATCAGTGAGTCAGGCCTATACGAGCAGTACTTC. Translated, it gives CAISESGLYEQYF.

The chain joins TRBV28 to TRBJ1-2, with no clear D. Germline V CDR1 and CDR2: MDHEN, SYDVKM. V lost 5 bases to trimming and J lost 7 bases, with 11 bases between them. The CDR3 has 12 residues. In DNA form, the CDR3 reads TGTGCCAGCAGTGCCCCGGGCTCTGGCTACACCTTC. Its translation is CASSAPGSGYTF.

A few counts support this clonotype. The CDR3 nucleotides are TGCAGTCCACAGAGCGCGGACCCGAGCTCCTACAATGAGCAGTTCTTC. Amino acid sequence: CSPQSADPSSYNEQFF. J is TRBJ2-1 and V is TRBV20-1; D is unresolved. V was cut by 8 bases and J by 0 bases, with 20 bases left in between. The CDR3 spans 16 residues. Germline V lookup: CDR1 DFQATT, CDR2 SNEGSKA (reference sequence).